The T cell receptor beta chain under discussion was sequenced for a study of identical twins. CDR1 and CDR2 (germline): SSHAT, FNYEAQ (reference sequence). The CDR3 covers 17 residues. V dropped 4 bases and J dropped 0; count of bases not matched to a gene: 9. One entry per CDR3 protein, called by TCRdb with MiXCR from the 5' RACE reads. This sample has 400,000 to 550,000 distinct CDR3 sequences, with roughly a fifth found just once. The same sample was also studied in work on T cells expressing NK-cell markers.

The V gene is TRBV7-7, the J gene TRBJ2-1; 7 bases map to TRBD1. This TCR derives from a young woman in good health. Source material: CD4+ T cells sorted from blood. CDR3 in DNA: TGTGCCAGCAGCTCAAGGGACAGTTGGGGCTCCTACAATGAGCAGTTCTTC. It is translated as CASSSRDSWGSYNEQFF. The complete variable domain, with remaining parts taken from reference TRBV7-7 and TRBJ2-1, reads GAGVSQSPRYKVTKRGQDVTLRCDPISSHATLYWYQQALGQGPEFLTYFNYEAQPDKSGLPSDRFSAERPEGSISTLTIQRTEQRDSAMYRCASSSRDSWGSYNEQFFGPGTRLTVL.